This T cell receptor (beta chain) was sequenced for a study of human T cells and chemical hapten exposure. Study summary: Patch tests containing 0.01% DPC, applied to the upper back, were read at 6 days.

Individual cDNA molecules received unique molecular identifiers in the library. TCRdb called the RACE reads again in MiXCR, with one record for every CDR3 protein. The sample has about 200,000 distinct CDR3 sequences, under 25% seen once. Time point of the sample: patch test 3, about 24 weeks after DPC sensitization. Treatment specified: therapeutic diphenylcyclopropenone sensitization with weekly scalp DPC. The length of the CDR3 is 15 residues. V lost 4 bases and J 5 bases, leaving 18 bases between the germline ends. Per the germline V gene, CDR1 is DFQATT and CDR2 is SNEGSKA (reference sequence). Whole-study findings and limits: The formation of large CDR3 similarity clusters by expanded TCRs significantly exceeded that of controls. More PT1 expanded TCRs went with higher patch test scores.

This clonotype was seen a few times. What it recognizes is unknown. The sample was whole blood, taken in connection with sensitization to the hapten diphenylcyclopropenone (DPC). This receptor was taken from a woman in her thirties or forties with alopecia areata. Some clones in this sample may be carry-over from other donors' samples. The rearrangement joins TRBV20-1 to TRBJ1-5, with a possible D match to TRBD1 (5 bases). CDR3: CSAIQGGGADQPQHF. The CDR3 region has the DNA TGCAGTGCTATCCAGGGCGGAGGGGCAGATCAGCCCCAGCATTTT.